This T cell receptor beta chain appears in the sequencing data of a study of beta chain features in type 1 diabetes. Study-level findings and limits: Across all four CD4+ subsets, people with type 1 diabetes showed modestly shorter TCRB CDR3s. Patients and controls would share equally any PCR tilt toward shorter templates.

Expressed TCRB transcripts were sequenced because the entire RNA isolate underwent reverse transcription. It was found that naive, central memory and regulatory T cell samples averaged approximately 3.5 million reads. TCRdb's copy holds only in-frame clones and misses some; the assay was immunoSEQ multiplex PCR. The data show under 850,000 clones, 13% seen once. The germline V and J ends were trimmed by 6 bases and 6 bases, with 14 bases remaining between them. Germline V lookup: CDR1 SEHNR, CDR2 FQNEAQ (reference sequence). The CDR3 is made up of 13 amino acids. This clone was observed a few times. Its antigen is currently unknown. Averaging around 120 mL, one heparinised blood draw came from each individual donor.

This chain links TRBV7-9 with TRBJ1-2; D remains ambiguous. Material: naive CD4+ T cells from blood. The clonotype comes from a man aged 18 to 29 with type 1 diabetes. The CDR3 sequence: CASRSEQVHGYTF. Here the CDR3 DNA reads TGTGCCAGCAGATCAGAGCAGGTCCATGGCTACACCTTC.